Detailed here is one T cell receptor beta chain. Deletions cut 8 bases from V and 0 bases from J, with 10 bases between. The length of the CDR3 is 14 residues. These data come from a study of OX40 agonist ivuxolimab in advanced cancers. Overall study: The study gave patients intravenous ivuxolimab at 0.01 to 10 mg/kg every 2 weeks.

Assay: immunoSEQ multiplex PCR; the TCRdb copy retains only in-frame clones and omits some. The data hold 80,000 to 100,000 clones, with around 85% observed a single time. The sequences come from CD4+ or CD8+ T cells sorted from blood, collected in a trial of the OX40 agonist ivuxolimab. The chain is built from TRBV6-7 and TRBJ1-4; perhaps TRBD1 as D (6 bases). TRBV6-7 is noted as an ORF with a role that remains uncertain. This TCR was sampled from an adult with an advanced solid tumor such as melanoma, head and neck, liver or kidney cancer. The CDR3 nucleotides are TGTGCCAGCGGCTACAGGGCAACTAATGAAAAACTGTTTTTT. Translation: CASGYRATNEKLFF.